This T cell receptor beta chain was captured by sequencing in a study of T-cell reconstitution after alpha-beta-depleted transplantation in children. Library preparation (for TCRbeta) was performed with unique molecular identifiers. TCRdb re-called the PCR reads with MiXCR, one entry per CDR3 protein. The sample gives 350,000 to 400,000 distinct CDR3 sequences, around 21% of which show up once; about 3.8% is in the top ten. The CDR3 is 15 amino acids. The ends were cut back, 5 bases at V and 0 bases at J, with 14 bases in the middle. Germline V gene lookup returns CDR1 MDHEN and CDR2 SYDVKM. The rearrangement links TRBV28 to TRBJ2-7, with D possibly TRBD1 on 5 matching bases. The sequencing here drew on PBMCs from the stem cell graft donor, taken from the stem cell graft. The receptor was derived from a human donor who donated a stem cell graft to a child with acute myeloid leukemia. CDR3 in amino acids: CASSQSLGVSYEQYF. CDR3 nucleotides: TGTGCCAGCAGTCAGAGCCTAGGGGTCTCCTACGAGCAGTACTTC.